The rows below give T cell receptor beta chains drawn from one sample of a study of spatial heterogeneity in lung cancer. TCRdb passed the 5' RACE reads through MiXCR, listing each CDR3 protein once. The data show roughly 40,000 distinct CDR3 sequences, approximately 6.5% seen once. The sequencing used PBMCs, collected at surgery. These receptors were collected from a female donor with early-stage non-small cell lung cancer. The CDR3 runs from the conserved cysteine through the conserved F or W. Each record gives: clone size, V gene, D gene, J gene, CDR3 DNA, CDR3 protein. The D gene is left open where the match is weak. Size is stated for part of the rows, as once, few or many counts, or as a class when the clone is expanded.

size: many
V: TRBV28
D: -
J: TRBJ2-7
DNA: TGTGCCAGCAGTTTTCCCCAAATGAGGCCCTCCTACGAGCAGTACTTC
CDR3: CASSFPQMRPSYEQYF

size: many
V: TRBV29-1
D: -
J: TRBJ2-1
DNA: TGCAGCGTTGAAGACGGGGGCAAGAGGTTCTTC
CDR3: CSVEDGGKRFF

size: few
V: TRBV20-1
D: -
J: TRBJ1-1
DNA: TGCAGTGCCCACGAGGGGAACACTGAAGCTTTCTTT
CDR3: CSAHEGNTEAFF

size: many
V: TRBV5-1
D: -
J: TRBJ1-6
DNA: TGCGCCAGCAGCACGGACAGAGGGGGTGAATCACCCCTCCACTTT
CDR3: CASSTDRGGESPLHF

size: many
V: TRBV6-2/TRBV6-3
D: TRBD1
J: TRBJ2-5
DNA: TGTGCCAGCAGTTTAACCGGGACAGCCCAAGAGACCCAGTACTTC
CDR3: CASSLTGTAQETQYF

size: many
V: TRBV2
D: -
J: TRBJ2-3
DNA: TGTGCCAGCAGAGAGGGGAAGGGGCGAGATACGCAGTATTTT
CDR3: CASREGKGRDTQYF

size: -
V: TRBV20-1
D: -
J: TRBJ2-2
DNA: TGCAGTGCTCGGGCAACGGGCAGGGAAACCGGGGAGCTGTTTTTT
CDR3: CSARATGRETGELFF

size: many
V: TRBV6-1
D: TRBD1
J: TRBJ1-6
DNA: TGTGCCAGCAGTGAAACAGGGGCGAGGGTCCACTTT
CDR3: CASSETGARVHF

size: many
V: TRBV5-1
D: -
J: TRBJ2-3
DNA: TGCGCCAGCAGCTTGTACTGGTCGCGCTCGGCGAGCACAGATACGCAGTATTTT
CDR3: CASSLYWSRSASTDTQYF

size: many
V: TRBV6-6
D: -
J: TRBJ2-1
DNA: TGTGCCACCGTAAAATCGGGGAGCTACAATGAGCAGTTCTTC
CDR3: CATVKSGSYNEQFF

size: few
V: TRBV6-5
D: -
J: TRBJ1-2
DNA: TGTGCCAGCAGTTTCCAGGGAACCTATGGCTACACCTTC
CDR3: CASSFQGTYGYTF

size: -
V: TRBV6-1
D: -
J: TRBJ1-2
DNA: TGTGCCAGCAGTGGAGGGCCCTATGGCTACACCTTC
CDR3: CASSGGPYGYTF

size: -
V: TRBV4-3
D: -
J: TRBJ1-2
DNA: TGCGCCAGCAGCCAAGATTCGGCAGATTATGGCTACACCTTC
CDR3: CASSQDSADYGYTF

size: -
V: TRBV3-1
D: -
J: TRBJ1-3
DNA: TGTGCCAGCAGCCCGAGCTCTGGAAACACCATATATTTT
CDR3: CASSPSSGNTIYF

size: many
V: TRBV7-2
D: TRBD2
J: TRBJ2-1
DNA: TGTGCCAGCAGCCAAGGACTAGAGGGGCTGTACAATGAGCAGTTCTTC
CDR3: CASSQGLEGLYNEQFF

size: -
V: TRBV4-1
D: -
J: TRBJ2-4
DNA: TGCGCCAGCAGCCAAGATCACTGGGCGGCCCAGGCGGAGGAAAACATTCAGTACTTC
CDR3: CASSQDHWAAQAEENIQYF

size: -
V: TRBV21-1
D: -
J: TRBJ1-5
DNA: TGTGCCAGCAGCAAAGCCGGGACAGGGAATCAGCCCCAGCATTTT
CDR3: CASSKAGTGNQPQHF

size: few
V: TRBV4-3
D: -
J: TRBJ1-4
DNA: TGCGCCAGCAGCCGCGAGGAGTTTTCCGCAAAACTGTTTTTT
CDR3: CASSREEFSAKLFF

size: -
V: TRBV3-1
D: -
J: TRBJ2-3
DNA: TGTGCCAGCAGCCAAAGGGGGACAGATACGCAGTATTTT
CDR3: CASSQRGTDTQYF

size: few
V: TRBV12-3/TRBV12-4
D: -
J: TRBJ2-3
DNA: TGTGCCAGCAGCCCCCTTAACACAGATACGCAGTATTTT
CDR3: CASSPLNTDTQYF

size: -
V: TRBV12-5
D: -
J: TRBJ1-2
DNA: TGTGCTAGTGGTTTAGGGGCGCCGGACTATGGCTACACCTTC
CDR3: CASGLGAPDYGYTF

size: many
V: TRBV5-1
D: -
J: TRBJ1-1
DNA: TGCGCCAGCAGCTTCCTGGGCACATCGAACACTGAAGCTTTCTTT
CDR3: CASSFLGTSNTEAFF

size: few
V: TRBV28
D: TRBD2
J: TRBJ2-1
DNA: TGTGCCAGCAGTTTCGTGTCTAGCGGAGTGGGTGAGCAGTTCTTC
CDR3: CASSFVSSGVGEQFF

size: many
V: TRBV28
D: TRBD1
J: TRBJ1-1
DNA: TGTGCCGGTAAAACAGGGGGCAACACTGAAGCTTTCTTT
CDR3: CAGKTGGNTEAFF

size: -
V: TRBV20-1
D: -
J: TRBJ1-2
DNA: TGCAGTGCTAGTCCGGGGTTTGCGTATGGCTACACCTTC
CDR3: CSASPGFAYGYTF

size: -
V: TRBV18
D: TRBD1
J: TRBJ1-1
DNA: TGTGCCAGCTCACCGACGACAGGGGGACGCACTGAAGCTTTCTTT
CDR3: CASSPTTGGRTEAFF

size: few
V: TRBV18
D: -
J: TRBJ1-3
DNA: TGTGCCAGCTCACAAGCCAGACAGTCCACGGGAAACACCATATATTTT
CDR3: CASSQARQSTGNTIYF